This passage covers 9 T cell receptor beta chains from one sample sequenced in a study of blood T cell repertoires in COVID-19. Produced via immunoSEQ multiplex PCR; TCRdb's table is partial and in-frame only. The repertoire holds 200,000 to 250,000 clones, with 84% as singletons. The sequenced sample was peripheral blood. The receptors derive from a man aged 45-60 years with acute or convalescent COVID-19.

CDR3 nucleotide sequence: TGTGCCAGCAGCGTAGAAATGGGACAGGGGTCACCCCTCCACTTT. This sequence encodes CASSVEMGQGSPLHF. The chain combines TRBV9 with TRBJ1-6; 10 nucleotides line up with TRBD1. This CDR3 contains 15 residues. Germline V lookup: CDR1 SGDLS, CDR2 YYNGEE. The junction had 4 bases not matched to a gene; V was cut back by 0 bases and J by 10 bases.

This chain uses TRBV30 with TRBJ1-2, with no clear D. The germline V gene encodes CDR1 GTSNPN and CDR2 SVGIG (reference sequence). Trimming cost V 0 bases and J 4 bases, with 6 bases left between them. CDR3 length: 12 residues. The CDR3 spells CAWSVSGYGYTF. The CDR3, as DNA: TGTGCCTGGAGTGTATCAGGCTATGGCTACACCTTC.

This chain connects TRBV10-2 to TRBJ1-1; tentatively, D is TRBD1 (6 bases). V shed 6 bases and J shed 5 bases, with 16 bases lying between them. The CDR3 extends over 14 amino acids. In germline, CDR1 is WSHSY, CDR2 SAAADI. The CDR3 bases are TGCGCCAGCAGAGGAATACAGGGACGGACTGAAGCTTTCTTT. Protein product: CASRGIQGRTEAFF.

This rearrangement joins TRBV9 to TRBJ2-5; tentative D call: TRBD1 (7 bases). The CDR3 consists of 15 residues. Trimming cost V 0 bases and J 3 bases, with 12 bases left between them. CDR1 and CDR2 (germline): SGDLS, YYNGEE. CDR3 nucleotide sequence: TGTGCCAGCAGCGTAGATGCGGGACAGAAAGAGACCCAGTACTTC. Translating gives CASSVDAGQKETQYF. The complete variable domain, with remaining parts taken from reference TRBV9 and TRBJ2-5, reads DSGVTQTPKHLITATGQRVTLRCSPRSGDLSVYWYQQSLDQGLQFLIQYYNGEERAKGNILERFSAQQFPDLHSELNLSSLELGDSALYFCASSVDAGQKETQYFGPGTRLLVL.

The chain recombines TRBV11-2 with TRBJ1-1, with a tentative D call TRBD1 (5 bases). Germline CDR1 and CDR2: SGHAT and FQNNGV. The CDR3 is made up of 15 amino acids. Trimming took off 4 bases at V and 5 bases at J, with 17 bases between the two ends. The CDR3 DNA is TGTGCCAGCAGCTCCCTGGCAGGGTTGAGGACTGAAGCTTTCTTT. This codes for CASSSLAGLRTEAFF.

The V and J genes are TRBV6-5 and TRBJ1-2; D perhaps matches TRBD1 (6 bases). The V gene lost 6 bases and the J gene lost 3 bases, with 11 bases spanning the gap. The germline V gene has CDR1 MNHEY and CDR2 SVGAGI. The CDR3 covers 13 residues. The CDR3, as DNA: TGTGCCAGCAGCCGAAAGGGGGACTATGGCTACACCTTC. Residues: CASSRKGDYGYTF.

CDR3 sequence (DNA): TGTGCCAGTAACAAAGATACGGGACCGGGAGGCAATCAGCCCCAGCATTTT. Amino acids: CASNKDTGPGGNQPQHF. The genes are TRBV19 and TRBJ1-5; perhaps TRBD1 as D (5 bases). The germline gives CDR1 LNHDA, CDR2 SQIVND (reference sequence). This CDR3 comprises 17 residues. V lost 7 bases and J 2 bases, leaving 21 bases between the germline ends. The full variable domain, rest sourced from reference TRBV19 and TRBJ1-5, is DGGITQSPKYLFRKEGQNVTLSCEQNLNHDAMYWYRQDPGQGLRLIYYSQIVNDFQKGDIAEGYSVSREKKESFPLTVTSAQKNPTAFYLCASNKDTGPGGNQPQHFGDGTRLSIL.

The chain recombines TRBV6-5 with TRBJ1-1; D unresolved. Germline V gives CDR1 MNHEY, CDR2 SVGAGI. This CDR3 comprises 14 residues. Deletions cut 6 bases from V and 1 base from J, with 12 bases between. DNA for the CDR3: TGTGCCAGCAGCCCCAAGGACTGGAACACTGAAGCTTTCTTT. Encoded protein: CASSPKDWNTEAFF.

This clone was picked up one time. This chain joins TRBV10-3 and TRBJ2-7; 7 nucleotides align to TRBD2. This CDR3 contains 15 residues. Unmatched junction bases numbered 3, after V lost 0 bases and J lost 1 base. The germline V gene encodes CDR1 ENHRY and CDR2 SYGVKD. The CDR3 DNA follows: TGTGCCATCAGTGAGTCGCGGGGGAAATCCTACGAGCAGTACTTC. Translated, it gives CAISESRGKSYEQYF.